These 24 T cell receptor beta chains originate from one sample sequenced in a study of shared clonotypes between healthy human individuals. The data were produced by immunoSEQ multiplex PCR, yet TCRdb's version contains in-frame clones alone and is incomplete. This sample carries about 1.4 million clones, 95% to 97% of them seen once, and the ten largest clones take roughly 1.2%. Material for sequencing was naive CD4+ T cells sorted from blood. The subset here: CD45RA+ positively selected. All receptors derive from a man between 25 and 39 years old in good health.

The J gene is TRBJ2-1, the V gene TRBV5-6; D ambiguous. The V end was cut by 4 bases, the J end by 8 bases, with 22 bases between. The V gene's germline CDR1 is SGHDT and CDR2 YYEEEE. CDR3 length equals 16 residues. CDR3: CASSLGPSGILDEQFF. The CDR3 DNA follows: TGTGCCAGCAGCCTCGGGCCTAGTGGTATATTGGATGAGCAGTTCTTC.

The CDR3 sequence is CASSSDRGMQYF. The CDR3 bases are TGTGCCAGCAGCTCGGACAGGGGAATGCAGTATTTT. The V gene is TRBV13, the J gene TRBJ2-3; TRBD1 aligns across 9 bases. CDR3 length: 12 residues. Germline trimming cut 4 bases from V and 11 bases from J; bases unmatched to any gene: 4. The germline gives CDR1 PRHDT, CDR2 FYEKMQ (reference sequence).

The chain uses TRBV6-5 and TRBJ2-1; 10 nucleotides match TRBD2. After removal of 7 bases from V and 7 bases from J, the junction contained 10 bases not matched to a gene. The CDR3 sequence is 15 residues long. Germline CDR1 and CDR2: MNHEY and SVGAGI. CDR3 loop: CASTESGRAKNEQFF. Here the CDR3 DNA reads TGTGCCAGCACCGAAAGCGGGAGGGCCAAGAATGAGCAGTTCTTC.

The chain employs TRBV28 and TRBJ1-5, with 11 positions matching TRBD1. This CDR3 has 18 amino acids. J lost 1 base, V lost 6 bases, and 11 bases had no gene match. Germline V lookup: CDR1 MDHEN, CDR2 SYDVKM. This CDR3 reads CASRGPGQGVLSNQPQHF. The CDR3 DNA reads as TGTGCCAGCAGGGGACCGGGACAGGGGGTACTAAGCAATCAGCCCCAGCATTTT.

The gene calls are TRBV11-2 and TRBJ2-5; no definite D call. This CDR3 spans 14 amino acids. Germline V CDR1 and CDR2: SGHAT, FQNNGV. Trimming cost V 5 bases and J 2 bases, with 12 bases left between them. CDR3 DNA: TGTGCCAGCAGCCCCACGTGGGTACAAGAGACCCAGTACTTC. Protein: CASSPTWVQETQYF.

V and J are TRBV19 and TRBJ2-3; D is ambiguous. V lost 3 bases and J lost 5, with 3 bases in between. Germline V gene sequence: CDR1 LNHDA, CDR2 SQIVND (reference sequence). This CDR3 has 11 residues. As DNA, the CDR3 is TGTGCCAGTAGTATTCGAGATACGCAGTATTTT. Amino acid sequence: CASSIRDTQYF.

The chain couples TRBV27 to TRBJ2-7, with TRBD2 identical over 8 bases. V trimming: 5 bases; J trimming: 3 bases; junction bases outside the gene matches: 12. Germline CDR1 and CDR2: MNHEY and SMNVEV (reference sequence). This CDR3 has 16 amino acids. The CDR3 DNA reads TGTGCCAGCAGTCGTTTTCCCCGGGCGGGGGGCTACGAGCAGTACTTC. It specifies CASSRFPRAGGYEQYF.

V gene TRBV4-1 combines with J gene TRBJ2-7; D gene ambiguous. V gave up 1 base and J gave up 0 bases, with 10 bases separating them. CDR1 is MGHRA, CDR2 YSYEKL, per germline. The CDR3 sequence is 15 residues long. The CDR3 spells CASSQVKLGSYEQYF. CDR3 nucleotide sequence: TGCGCCAGCAGCCAAGTTAAGTTGGGCTCCTACGAGCAGTACTTC.

About this clone itself: This same CDR3 is encoded by further DNA sequences in the sample. The V call is TRBV18, the J call TRBJ2-7, with TRBD1 identical over 10 bases. CDR1 and CDR2 from the germline V gene are KGHSH and LQKENI. Trimming at V came to 3 bases and at J to 3 bases, leaving 2 bases not matched to a gene. The CDR3 loop spans 14 amino acids. CDR3 bases: TGTGCCAGCTCACCGCGGACAGGGGGCTACGAGCAGTACTTC. Its translation: CASSPRTGGYEQYF.

The CDR3 sequence: CASSRGTSGSQEQFF. The CDR3 DNA is TGTGCCAGCAGTAGAGGGACTAGCGGGAGTCAGGAGCAGTTCTTC. The J gene is TRBJ2-1, the V gene TRBV6-5; 14 bases agree with TRBD2. V lost 5 bases, J lost 10 bases, and 7 bases stayed unmatched. Looked up from germline, CDR1 is MNHEY and CDR2 is SVGAGI. This CDR3 comprises 15 residues.

This sequence joins TRBV6-7 and TRBJ2-7; 10 bases fit TRBD2. TRBV6-7 is assigned to the ORF class and has an uncertain function. The junction had 10 bases not matched to a gene; V was cut back by 2 bases and J by 0 bases. The CDR3 contains 18 residues. The CDR3 is CASSYGGLASVISYEQYF. DNA of the CDR3: TGTGCCAGCAGTTACGGGGGACTAGCGTCAGTAATCTCCTACGAGCAGTACTTC.

A remark on this clone: The same CDR3 can be traced to other DNA sequences in this sample. The V and J genes are TRBV9 and TRBJ1-1; D is unresolved. V was cut by 0 bases and J by 2 bases, with 5 bases left in between. Germline V gene sequence: CDR1 SGDLS, CDR2 YYNGEE. This CDR3 comprises 13 residues. CDR3 residues: CASSVDVNTEAFF. In nucleotides, the CDR3 is TGTGCCAGCAGCGTAGATGTAAACACTGAAGCTTTCTTT.

The chain uses TRBV7-9 and TRBJ2-1; 7 nucleotides line up with TRBD2. CDR3 length: 14 residues. With 3 bases clipped from V and 4 bases from J, the junction kept 3 bases outside the gene matches. Germline lookup yields CDR1 SEHNR and CDR2 FQNEAQ (reference sequence). CDR3 in amino acids: CASSFSAGYNEQFF. The CDR3 DNA reads as TGTGCCAGCAGCTTTTCAGCGGGGTACAATGAGCAGTTCTTC.

The V gene is TRBV18, the J gene TRBJ2-3; 7 nucleotides match TRBD1. Unmatched junction bases numbered 3, after V lost 5 bases and J lost 4 bases. The germline gives CDR1 KGHSH, CDR2 LQKENI. The CDR3 contains 13 residues. The CDR3 here is CASSVGGADTQYF. The DNA of the CDR3 is TGTGCCAGCTCAGTAGGGGGCGCAGATACGCAGTATTTT. Complete variable domain (other parts from reference TRBV18 and TRBJ2-3): NAGVMQNPRHLVRRRGQEARLRCSPMKGHSHVYWYRQLPEEGLKFMVYLQKENIIDESGMPKERFSAEFPKEGPSILRIQQVVRGDSAAYFCASSVGGADTQYFGPGTRLTVL.

This rearrangement joins TRBV7-9 to TRBJ1-2; D is unresolved. CDR1 and CDR2 from the germline V gene are SEHNR and FQNEAQ (reference sequence). V gave up 0 bases and J gave up 8 bases, with 7 bases separating them. The CDR3 consists of 12 residues. This CDR3 reads CASSLAERGYTF. DNA for the CDR3: TGTGCCAGCAGCTTAGCTGAGAGAGGCTACACCTTC.

Of note for this clone: Other DNA variants within this sample encode the same CDR3. CDR3 nucleotides: TGTGCCTGGAGTGTCGGGAGCTACAATGAGCAGTTCTTC. Translation gives CAWSVGSYNEQFF. V and J are TRBV30 and TRBJ2-1; TRBD2 is a possible D gene (6 bases). Germline CDR1 is GTSNPN and CDR2 is SVGIG (reference sequence). The germline V and J ends were trimmed by 0 bases and 3 bases, with 6 bases remaining between them. This CDR3 spans 13 amino acids.

As DNA, the CDR3 is TGTGCCAGCAGTTTACCTGTAGCGGGATACGCAGATACGCAGTATTTT. The encoded protein is CASSLPVAGYADTQYF. This chain links TRBV28 with TRBJ2-3, with 8 bases that match TRBD2. V was clipped by 2 bases and J by 4 bases; unmatched bases: 8. The CDR3 has 16 residues. Germline V gene sequence: CDR1 MDHEN, CDR2 SYDVKM.

The rearrangement joins TRBV2 to TRBJ1-1, with D hard to call. This CDR3 contains 14 residues. The V gene's germline CDR1 is SNHLY and CDR2 FYNNEI. Trimming shortened V by 3 bases and J by 0 bases, and 8 bases separated the two germline ends. The chain's CDR3 is CASSEGRVNTEAFF. The CDR3 DNA sequence: TGTGCCAGCAGTGAGGGTCGGGTGAACACTGAAGCTTTCTTT.

The chain carries TRBV19 and TRBJ2-5, with D perhaps TRBD1 (6 bases). The CDR3 totals 17 residues. Germline V CDR1 and CDR2: LNHDA, SQIVND (reference sequence). V lost 5 bases and J 2 bases, leaving 21 bases between the germline ends. CDR3 in DNA: TGTGCCAGTAGTCGGGACATTCATATAACTACTCAAGAGACCCAGTACTTC. This translates into CASSRDIHITTQETQYF.

This rearrangement joins TRBV2 to TRBJ2-5, with D possibly being TRBD1 or TRBD2 (5 bases each). This CDR3 region has 12 residues. CDR1 and CDR2 from the germline V gene are SNHLY and FYNNEI. V was cut by 6 bases and J by 5 bases, with 10 bases left in between. CDR3 sequence (DNA): TGTGCCAGCAGGGGGGAGAGGGAGACCCAGTACTTC. Its protein product is CASRGERETQYF.

The genes are TRBV5-1 and TRBJ2-5; 7 bases are a match to TRBD1. Trimming removed 4 bases from V and 4 bases from J; junction bases left unmatched: 10. CDR1 and CDR2 (germline): SGHRS, YFSETQ. This CDR3 is built from 15 residues. The CDR3 region is CASSGQTTGLETQYF. The CDR3 bases are TGCGCCAGCAGCGGCCAAACGACAGGGCTAGAGACCCAGTACTTC.

The chain has TRBV9 and TRBJ2-5, with D uncertain. Per the germline V gene, CDR1 is SGDLS and CDR2 is YYNGEE. The CDR3 runs to 13 residues. Trimming shortened V by 0 bases and J by 7 bases, and 10 bases separated the two germline ends. This CDR3 reads CASSVGNLGTQYF. Written as DNA, the CDR3 is TGTGCCAGCAGCGTAGGGAACCTCGGGACCCAGTACTTC.

The chain combines TRBV28 with TRBJ2-7; 9 nucleotides match TRBD2. Looked up from germline, CDR1 is MDHEN and CDR2 is SYDVKM. V shed 4 bases and J 5 bases; nucleotides not matched to a gene: 3. This CDR3 has 13 amino acids. The chain's CDR3 is CASSSSGTHEQYF. In DNA, the CDR3 is TGTGCCAGCAGTTCTAGCGGGACCCACGAGCAGTACTTC. Using reference TRBV28 and TRBJ2-7 for the parts outside the CDR3, the full variable domain is DVKVTQSSRYLVKRTGEKVFLECVQDMDHENMFWYRQDPGLGLRLIYFSYDVKMKEKGDIPEGYSVSREKKERFSLILESASTNQTSMYLCASSSSGTHEQYFGPGTRLTVT.

V and J are TRBV28 and TRBJ2-3; maybe TRBD2 (5 bases). The CDR3 spans 13 residues. The germline gives CDR1 MDHEN, CDR2 SYDVKM. Trimming shortened V by 5 bases and J by 5 bases, and 11 bases separated the two germline ends. The CDR3 reads CASSADLGDTQYF. The CDR3 nucleotides read TGTGCCAGCAGTGCGGACTTGGGAGATACGCAGTATTTT.